This TCR beta chain comes out of a study of a mutant IDH1 vaccine in newly diagnosed glioma. Study results and limitations: The study observed vaccine-induced immune responses in approximately 93% of patients.

Sequenced by immunoSEQ multiplex PCR; TCRdb stores in-frame clones only, minus some. This table has roughly 120,000 clones, around 80% appearing once. V lost 2 bases, J lost 7 bases, and 12 bases lay in between. The CDR3 has 14 amino acids. The germline CDR1 and CDR2 sequences are KGHSH and LQKENI. In regard to this clone: Its antigen is currently unknown.

Time point meaning: week 11, during vaccination. A single vaccine dose contained 300 ug of mutant IDH1 20-mer peptide, and topical imiquimod was used with it. This sequence originates from a man between 40 and 49 years old with glioma. Sequences were derived from PBMCs, sampled from a glioma patient whose treatment included an IDH1 peptide vaccine. This chain joins TRBV18 and TRBJ1-5, with unresolved D. The CDR3 DNA reads as TGTGCCAGCTCACCAGGGGTACTCGGGCAGCCCCAGCATTTT. This encodes CASSPGVLGQPQHF.